The following is a TCR beta chain sequence with its context. V shed 4 bases and J 3 bases; nucleotides not matched to a gene: 14. CDR1 and CDR2 from the germline V gene are LGHNA and YNFKEQ. The CDR3 is 17 amino acids. The assay was immunoSEQ multiplex PCR, and TCRdb's table has in-frame clones only and misses some. The data hold about 98,000 clones, with 70% to 90% observed a single time. This sample is part of a study of cytomegalovirus exposure and HLA in healthy donors. The material sequenced was PBMCs. The chain uses TRBV4-2 and TRBJ2-5, with 7 bases aligning to TRBD2. This TCR came from a woman in her 30s in good health and CMV-seronegative. The CDR3 reads CASSPPGRAGTKETQYF. CDR3 coding DNA: TGTGCCAGCAGCCCCCCGGGGAGGGCGGGTACCAAAGAGACCCAGTACTTC.